The sequence of this T cell receptor (beta chain) was determined in a study of T cell repertoires in cytomegalovirus infection. Whole-study context: Used in the study were CMV epitopes, some recently identified and HLA-C-restricted, others well-studied and HLA-B-restricted. CMV infection and matching HLA type were both indicated by public TCR beta signatures.

One entry per CDR3 protein results from TCRdb running MiXCR on the reads. The sample lists roughly 800,000 distinct CDR3 sequences, 25% to 35% seen once, with approximately 14% in the top ten. Of note for this clonotype: The antigen is undetermined.

Per the germline V gene, CDR1 is SGHVS and CDR2 is FQNEAQ. With 6 bases clipped from V and 5 bases from J, the junction kept 3 bases outside the gene matches. This CDR3 contains 12 residues. General observations from the study: Carriers of CMV plus the relevant HLA were identified by cumulative public TCR beta family frequency. Clonotype analysis showed dominance of the ex vivo response by HLA-C-restricted CMV-specific TCR beta clonotypes.

This sequence originates from a human donor in good health (CMV status not recorded). Some clones in this sample may be carry-over from other donors' samples. This chain uses TRBV7-8 with TRBJ2-7; 8 bases map to TRBD1. The sample here was cultured CD8+ T cells from PBMCs, taken from culture after CMV antigen stimulation. The CDR3 spells CASSQGQDEQYV. DNA for the CDR3: TGTGCCAGCAGTCAGGGACAGGACGAGCAGTACGTC.